What follows are 25 T cell receptor beta chains derived from one specimen sequenced in a study of shared clonotypes between healthy human individuals. Assay: immunoSEQ multiplex PCR; the TCRdb copy retains only in-frame clones and omits some. This table holds just over 2,000,000 clones, 85% to 95% found once. Sequences were obtained from naive CD4+ T cells sorted from blood. Subset in this sample: CD45RA+ positively selected. These receptors all come from a man aged 18 to 29 in good health.

The chain employs TRBV12-5 and TRBJ1-1, with 12 nucleotides matching TRBD1. The CDR3 contains 15 residues. J was trimmed by 4 bases and V by 5 bases; bases with no gene match: 5. Germline CDR1 and CDR2: LGHNT and FRNRAP. Written as DNA, the CDR3 is TGTGCTAGTGGTCGCCCGGGACAGGGGGCCACTGAAGCTTTCTTT. This codes for CASGRPGQGATEAFF.

The CDR3 sequence is CASSQTGATNEKLFF. DNA of the CDR3: TGTGCCAGCAGTCAAACAGGGGCAACTAATGAAAAACTGTTTTTT. The rearrangement links TRBV28 to TRBJ1-4, with TRBD1 identical over 7 bases. Germline values: CDR1 MDHEN, CDR2 SYDVKM. V was clipped by 5 bases and J by 0 bases; unmatched bases: 3. The CDR3 runs 15 residues.

CDR3 protein: CASSQEGTVTGELFF. The CDR3 DNA follows: TGCGCCAGCAGCCAAGAAGGGACAGTCACCGGGGAGCTGTTTTTT. The rearrangement links TRBV4-1 to TRBJ2-2, with TRBD1 matching over 7 bases. The V segment lost 0 bases and the J segment 4 bases; nucleotides outside the gene matches: 2. This CDR3 is built from 15 residues. Germline values: CDR1 MGHRA, CDR2 YSYEKL.

This clone was seen only a few times. Within the sample, other DNA sequences also encode this same CDR3. The chain is built from TRBV18 and TRBJ2-7; 7 positions match TRBD1. Germline V gives CDR1 KGHSH, CDR2 LQKENI. This CDR3 region has 14 residues. Trimming cost V 2 bases and J 0 bases; bases outside gene matches: 1. CDR3 bases: TGTGCCAGCTCACCAAAGGGGGCCTCCTACGAGCAGTACTTC. Its translation is CASSPKGASYEQYF.

This chain links TRBV30 with TRBJ2-7, with D perhaps TRBD2 (5 bases). Germline CDR1 and CDR2: GTSNPN and SVGIG (reference sequence). Trimming stripped 0 bases from V and 2 bases from J, with 11 bases between. This CDR3 is built from 14 residues. The CDR3, as DNA: TGTGCCTGGAGTGTCGGCGGGTCAGCCTACGAGCAGTACTTC. It translates to CAWSVGGSAYEQYF.

This clone occurred once. The V call is TRBV9, the J call TRBJ2-2, with 9 bases fitting TRBD2. Trimming cost V 0 bases and J 11 bases; bases outside gene matches: 8. Germline loops: CDR1 SGDLS, CDR2 YYNGEE. The CDR3 is 15 amino acids. The CDR3 region has the DNA TGTGCCAGCAGCGTAGGACTAGCGGACCCCGAAGAGCTGTTTTTT. As protein: CASSVGLADPEELFF.

V usage is TRBV2 and J usage is TRBJ2-5, with unresolved D. Trimming took off 9 bases at V and 2 bases at J, with 13 bases between the two ends. Per the germline V gene, CDR1 is SNHLY and CDR2 is FYNNEI. There are 13 residues in the CDR3. The CDR3 here is CASDRLEQETQYF. The CDR3 DNA follows: TGTGCCAGTGACCGCTTGGAACAAGAGACCCAGTACTTC.

The chain couples TRBV5-1 to TRBJ2-7; 7 positions match TRBD1. Germline CDR1 reads SGHRS; CDR2 reads YFSETQ. V was clipped by 0 bases and J by 5 bases; unmatched bases: 8. This CDR3 comprises 15 residues. CDR3 loop: CASSLAGTAPNEQYF. As DNA, the CDR3 is TGCGCCAGCAGCTTGGCCGGGACAGCGCCTAACGAGCAGTACTTC.

This chain uses TRBV6-1 with TRBJ1-5; no reliable D call. V was pared by 2 bases and J by 7 bases, with 21 bases between. Germline V CDR1 and CDR2: MNHNS, SASEGT. The CDR3 has 17 residues. The CDR3 coding sequence is TGTGCCAGCAGTGAATTTGACTGGCCGCCAAGCGGACAGCCCCAGCATTTT. It is translated as CASSEFDWPPSGQPQHF.

The rearrangement links TRBV9 to TRBJ2-7, with D tentatively TRBD2 (6 bases). V was cut by 5 bases and J by 0 bases, with 15 bases left in between. This CDR3 has 15 residues. Germline V gene sequence: CDR1 SGDLS, CDR2 YYNGEE. CDR3 sequence: CASSPAGWPSYEQYF. DNA for the CDR3: TGTGCCAGCAGTCCCGCGGGGTGGCCCTCCTACGAGCAGTACTTC. The full variable domain, with the rest looked up from reference TRBV9 and TRBJ2-7, is DSGVTQTPKHLITATGQRVTLRCSPRSGDLSVYWYQQSLDQGLQFLIQYYNGEERAKGNILERFSAQQFPDLHSELNLSSLELGDSALYFCASSPAGWPSYEQYFGPGTRLTVT.

This chain connects TRBV6-1 to TRBJ2-7; 9 bases align to TRBD1. From germline, CDR1 is MNHNS and CDR2 SASEGT. The CDR3 is 15 amino acids. J gave up 0 bases and V 6 bases, and 6 bases lay outside the gene matches. Here the CDR3 reads CASRAGTGSSYEQYF. The CDR3 DNA reads TGTGCCAGCAGGGCCGGGACAGGGAGCTCCTACGAGCAGTACTTC.

Concerning this clone: The identical CDR3 is also encoded by other nucleotide sequences in the sample. CDR3 residues: CASSLGQNYGYTF. In DNA form, the CDR3 reads TGTGCCAGCAGCCTCGGACAGAACTATGGCTACACCTTC. This chain joins TRBV7-9 and TRBJ1-2; a weak D match, TRBD1 (6 bases). The V end lost 5 bases, the J end lost 2 bases, and 9 bases lay between the germline ends. Germline CDR1 reads SEHNR; CDR2 reads FQNEAQ (reference sequence). The CDR3 is 13 amino acids.

This clone has a single count. The sample contains more than one DNA sequence encoding this CDR3. The rearrangement uses TRBV5-1 and TRBJ2-7; the D gene could be TRBD1 or TRBD2 (5 bases each). V lost 0 bases and J lost 1, with 11 bases in between. The germline V gene has CDR1 SGHRS and CDR2 YFSETQ. The CDR3 contains 15 residues. CDR3 region: CASSLGGTASYEQYF. The CDR3 coding sequence is TGCGCCAGCAGCTTGGGAGGGACGGCTTCCTACGAGCAGTACTTC.

The V gene is TRBV11-3, the J gene TRBJ2-1, with unresolved D. CDR3 length: 14 amino acids. Germline CDR1 reads SGHNT; CDR2 reads YENEEA. The V and J ends lost 4 bases and 8 bases respectively, with 15 bases between them. CDR3 residues: CASSYRSGDHEQFF. The CDR3 DNA sequence: TGTGCCAGCAGCTACCGGTCTGGCGACCATGAGCAGTTCTTC.

The chain has TRBV6-6 and TRBJ2-5; D remains ambiguous. V was shortened by 0 bases and J by 1 base, with 6 bases between the two germline ends. CDR1 is MNHNY and CDR2 is SVGAGI in the germline V gene (reference sequence). CDR3 size: 14 residues. CDR3 protein: CASSYSPVQETQYF. The DNA for the CDR3 is TGTGCCAGCAGTTACTCGCCCGTCCAAGAGACCCAGTACTTC.

V and J are TRBV2 and TRBJ2-7, with D possibly being TRBD2 (8 bases). This CDR3 comprises 16 residues. The germline CDR1 and CDR2 sequences are SNHLY and FYNNEI. Trimming pared 4 bases from V and 0 bases from J, leaving 16 bases between. The CDR3 sequence is CASSGTGSGISYEQYF. CDR3 nucleotide sequence: TGTGCCAGCAGTGGGACAGGTAGCGGGATCTCCTACGAGCAGTACTTC.

This chain connects TRBV11-2 to TRBJ2-7; the match to TRBD1 covers 8 bases. The length of the CDR3 is 15 residues. J gave up 1 base and V 7 bases, and 9 bases lay outside the gene matches. Per the germline V gene, CDR1 is SGHAT and CDR2 is FQNNGV. CDR3 sequence: CASTLDGQGSYEQYF. CDR3 DNA: TGTGCCAGCACCTTGGATGGACAGGGATCCTACGAGCAGTACTTC.

This sequence joins TRBV19 and TRBJ1-2, with D uncertain. V was shortened by 5 bases and J by 4 bases, with 14 bases between the two germline ends. The CDR3 length is 14 residues. Germline CDR1 LNHDA, CDR2 SQIVND (reference sequence). CDR3 DNA: TGTGCCAGTAGTGAAGGGATACAAAGCTATGGCTACACCTTC. This sequence encodes CASSEGIQSYGYTF.

This clone appeared once. The chain uses TRBV9 and TRBJ1-2; TRBD1 agrees at 7 bases. CDR3 length: 13 residues. The V gene's germline CDR1 is SGDLS and CDR2 YYNGEE. J gave up 0 bases and V 10 bases, and 6 bases lay outside the gene matches. The CDR3 spells CASRDRSNYGYTF. CDR3 sequence (DNA): TGTGCCTCCCGGGACAGATCTAACTATGGCTACACCTTC. Full variable domain (outside the CDR3, taken from reference TRBV9 and TRBJ1-2): DSGVTQTPKHLITATGQRVTLRCSPRSGDLSVYWYQQSLDQGLQFLIQYYNGEERAKGNILERFSAQQFPDLHSELNLSSLELGDSALYFCASRDRSNYGYTFGSGTRLTVV.

The chain has TRBV5-1 and TRBJ2-7; D uncertain. In germline, CDR1 is SGHRS, CDR2 YFSETQ. The CDR3 loop spans 13 amino acids. V was shortened by 1 base and J by 10 bases, with 15 bases between the two germline ends. In DNA form, the CDR3 reads TGCGCCAGCAGCTTGACCCCCACCGCGCACCAGTACTTC. Translating gives CASSLTPTAHQYF.

This chain links TRBV29-1 with TRBJ2-7, with TRBD2 matching over 13 bases. Germline-derived CDR1 and CDR2 are SQVTM and ANQGSEA. The V and J ends lost 6 bases and 4 bases, in that order; junction bases with no gene match: 6. This CDR3 is built from 14 residues. The DNA for the CDR3 is TGCAGCGTAGTAACTAGCGGGAGGGGATACGAGCAGTACTTC. It is translated as CSVVTSGRGYEQYF.

With respect to this clone: A read error is possible here, since a much larger clone lies one base away. This sample includes further DNA sequences coding for the same CDR3. The chain employs TRBV28 and TRBJ1-1, with a tentative D call TRBD1 (6 bases). Germline V CDR1 and CDR2: MDHEN, SYDVKM. V shed 5 bases and J shed 8 bases, with 12 bases lying between them. The CDR3 sequence is 12 residues long. CDR3 sequence (DNA): TGTGCCAGCAGTCCTCTACAGGGCGAAGCTTTCTTT. Translation: CASSPLQGEAFF.

This clone occurred once. The chain has TRBV7-6 and TRBJ2-7; no clear D. The CDR3 extends over 14 amino acids. Germline-derived CDR1 and CDR2 are SGHVS and FNYEAQ. V was trimmed by 5 bases and J by 0 bases, leaving 11 bases between them. CDR3 residues: CASSQRPSSYEQYF. The CDR3, as DNA: TGTGCCAGCAGCCAAAGACCAAGCTCCTACGAGCAGTACTTC.

The rearrangement uses TRBV4-2 and TRBJ1-5; D remains ambiguous. Germline values: CDR1 LGHNA, CDR2 YNFKEQ. V was clipped by 0 bases and J by 1 base, with 7 bases between them. The CDR3 length is 15 residues. The CDR3 spells CASSQENQSNQPQHF. As DNA, the CDR3 is TGTGCCAGCAGCCAAGAGAATCAAAGCAATCAGCCCCAGCATTTT.

The J gene is TRBJ2-7, the V gene TRBV5-1; D possibly corresponds to TRBD2 (5 bases). V dropped 0 bases and J dropped 6 bases, with 13 bases sitting between them. This CDR3 has 14 residues. Germline CDR1 is SGHRS and CDR2 is YFSETQ. This CDR3 is CASSLVLGSSEQYF. CDR3 DNA sequence: TGCGCCAGCAGCTTGGTGTTGGGGAGCAGCGAGCAGTACTTC.